These 27 T cell receptor beta chains share one sample of origin, sequenced in a study of a mutant IDH1 vaccine in newly diagnosed glioma. Documented time point: week 5, during vaccination. What each vaccine dose contained was 300 ug of mutant IDH1 20-mer peptide, accompanied by topical imiquimod. For these TCRs, the target antigens are not known. Here immunoSEQ multiplex PCR was the method, and the copy in TCRdb shows in-frame clones only, minus some. Among about 75,000 clones listed, around nine tenths were seen once. The sequences come from PBMCs, collected from a glioma patient whose treatment included an IDH1 peptide vaccine. The receptors shown here come from a woman aged 45-60 years with glioma.

The chain is built from TRBV28 and TRBJ2-7; the match to TRBD2 covers 12 bases. Germline V gene lookup returns CDR1 MDHEN and CDR2 SYDVKM. V dropped 8 bases and J dropped 7; count of bases not matched to a gene: 12. The length of the CDR3 is 15 residues. The CDR3 region is CASGIWTSGKGEQYF. The CDR3 coding sequence is TGTGCCAGCGGGATTTGGACTAGCGGGAAGGGAGAGCAGTACTTC.

The gene calls are TRBV28 and TRBJ2-7, with 10 positions matching TRBD2. J lost 5 bases, V lost 5 bases, and 6 bases had no gene match. This CDR3 region has 14 residues. The germline CDR1 and CDR2 sequences are MDHEN and SYDVKM. This CDR3 reads CASSILAGVDEQYF. The CDR3 nucleotides read TGTGCCAGCAGTATCCTAGCGGGAGTTGACGAGCAGTACTTC.

The chain is built from TRBV9 and TRBJ2-4; D uncertain. This CDR3 is 15 amino acids long. The germline V gene has CDR1 SGDLS and CDR2 YYNGEE. V was clipped by 0 bases and J by 8 bases, with 15 bases between them. The CDR3 DNA sequence: TGTGCCAGCAGCGTAGATGCCGAACTCCAACACATTCAGTACTTC. The encoded protein is CASSVDAELQHIQYF.

The genes are TRBV5-1 and TRBJ2-7, with 8 bases identical to TRBD1. With 4 bases clipped from V and 3 bases from J, the junction kept 9 bases outside the gene matches. CDR1 is SGHRS and CDR2 is YFSETQ in the germline V gene. This CDR3 comprises 15 residues. CDR3 region: CASSVNPGGSYEQYF. The CDR3 DNA reads as TGCGCCAGCAGCGTGAACCCAGGGGGCAGCTACGAGCAGTACTTC.

The V call is TRBV9, the J call TRBJ2-7, with TRBD1 as a possible D gene (5 bases). Germline CDR1 SGDLS, CDR2 YYNGEE. V gave up 0 bases and J gave up 4 bases, with 8 bases separating them. The CDR3 totals 13 residues. The CDR3 region is CASSVGQKYEQYF. As DNA, the CDR3 is TGTGCCAGCAGCGTAGGACAGAAGTACGAGCAGTACTTC.

This clone showed up just once. CDR3 loop: CASRGQGAGYTEAFF. The CDR3 coding sequence is TGTGCCAGCAGGGGACAGGGGGCTGGTTACACTGAAGCTTTCTTT. This rearrangement joins TRBV6-6 to TRBJ1-1, with 12 bases matching TRBD1. Germline lookup yields CDR1 MNHNY and CDR2 SVGAGI (reference sequence). The CDR3 loop spans 15 amino acids. V gave up 6 bases and J gave up 3 bases; unmatched junction bases: 5.

The rearrangement links TRBV5-6 to TRBJ2-7; 7 positions agree with TRBD1. Germline V gene data show CDR1 as SGHDT and CDR2 as YYEEEE. The CDR3 totals 15 residues. V lost 3 bases, J lost 7 bases, and 13 bases stayed unmatched. This CDR3 is CASSSRTGPLGEQYF. The CDR3 nucleotides read TGTGCCAGCAGCTCGAGGACAGGACCGCTAGGAGAGCAGTACTTC.

The V gene is TRBV9, the J gene TRBJ1-4; D possibly corresponds to TRBD1 (5 bases). The CDR3 is 15 amino acids. The germline V gene has CDR1 SGDLS and CDR2 YYNGEE. V lost 4 bases to trimming and J lost 0 bases, with 10 bases between them. As DNA, the CDR3 is TGTGCCAGCAGCCCGGGGCCCACAACTAATGAAAAACTGTTTTTT. As protein: CASSPGPTTNEKLFF.

This chain uses TRBV9 with TRBJ2-5, with TRBD2 matching over 10 bases. CDR3 size: 15 residues. With V trimmed by 3 bases and J by 5 bases, 7 bases remained unmatched. Germline CDR1 SGDLS, CDR2 YYNGEE. CDR3 DNA: TGTGCCAGCAGCGCAAGCGGGAGGGCCCGGGAGACCCAGTACTTC. Translating gives CASSASGRARETQYF.

CDR3 in DNA: TGTGCCAGCAGCGGCCCCGGGACTAGAGACACAGATACGCAGTATTTT. This translates into CASSGPGTRDTDTQYF. The rearrangement joins TRBV9 to TRBJ2-3, with 8 nucleotides matching TRBD2. The CDR3 is 16 amino acids. Germline loops: CDR1 SGDLS, CDR2 YYNGEE. Trimming removed 3 bases from V and 2 bases from J; junction bases left unmatched: 8.

This clone was found once. The V gene is TRBV19, the J gene TRBJ2-7; 7 nucleotides align to TRBD1. Germline-derived CDR1 and CDR2 are LNHDA and SQIVND (reference sequence). After removal of 7 bases from V and 2 bases from J, the junction contained 5 bases not matched to a gene. This CDR3 has 13 residues. The CDR3 here is CASMDRFTYEQYF. CDR3 coding DNA: TGTGCCAGTATGGACAGGTTCACCTACGAGCAGTACTTC.

The gene calls are TRBV2 and TRBJ2-7; D remains ambiguous. This CDR3 has 10 residues. Between the trimmed V and J ends, which lost 2 bases and 4 bases, there was a span of 0 bases. Germline-derived CDR1 and CDR2 are SNHLY and FYNNEI. The CDR3 here is CASSEYEQYF. As DNA, the CDR3 is TGTGCCAGCAGTGAATACGAGCAGTACTTC.

V and J are TRBV18 and TRBJ2-7; 9 bases are a match to TRBD1. The CDR3 sequence is 17 residues long. CDR1 is KGHSH and CDR2 is LQKENI in the germline V gene. The V gene end was trimmed by 0 bases and the J gene end by 3 bases; junction bases not matched to a gene: 9. CDR3 bases: TGTGCCAGCTCACCACCAAATACAGGGGGCAGAGGCTACGAGCAGTACTTC. Amino acids: CASSPPNTGGRGYEQYF.

The V call is TRBV6-5, the J call TRBJ2-3, with 10 bases aligning to TRBD2. With V trimmed by 2 bases and J by 0 bases, 2 bases remained unmatched. The CDR3 has 16 amino acids. Germline CDR1 and CDR2: MNHEY and SVGAGI. In nucleotides, the CDR3 is TGTGCCAGCAGTTACACTAGCGGGGACAGCACAGATACGCAGTATTTT. Translated: CASSYTSGDSTDTQYF.

The J gene is TRBJ2-7, the V gene TRBV18; 15 bases map to TRBD2. The CDR3 runs to 16 residues. V lost 4 bases and J lost 7; bases outside the gene matches: 8. The germline CDR1 and CDR2 sequences are KGHSH and LQKENI. CDR3 sequence: CASSQGLAGGPGEQYF. Here the CDR3 DNA reads TGTGCCAGCTCACAGGGACTAGCGGGAGGCCCGGGAGAGCAGTACTTC.

This chain links TRBV5-5 with TRBJ2-1, with D unclear. Trimming shortened V by 0 bases and J by 10 bases, and 14 bases separated the two germline ends. The CDR3 has 14 residues. Germline-derived CDR1 and CDR2 are SGHKS and YYEKEE (reference sequence). CDR3 DNA: TGTGCCAGCAGCTTGGGCGTGAGCCTCCGGGAGCAGTTCTTC. It yields the protein CASSLGVSLREQFF. The full variable domain, rest sourced from reference TRBV5-5 and TRBJ2-1, is DAGVTQSPTHLIKTRGQQVTLRCSPISGHKSVSWYQQVLGQGPQFIFQYYEKEERGRGNFPDRFSARQFPNYSSELNVNALLLGDSALYLCASSLGVSLREQFFGPGTRLTVL.

The rearrangement joins TRBV27 to TRBJ1-1; D is unclear. The CDR3 runs to 13 residues. Trimming cost V 7 bases and J 1 base, with 10 bases left between them. Germline V gene data show CDR1 as MNHEY and CDR2 as SMNVEV (reference sequence). In DNA form, the CDR3 reads TGTGCCAGCATGTCGTGGGGGAACACTGAAGCTTTCTTT. Amino acid sequence: CASMSWGNTEAFF.

The chain has TRBV5-4 and TRBJ1-1; D gene ambiguous. CDR3 length equals 15 residues. The germline V gene has CDR1 SGHNT and CDR2 YYREEE (reference sequence). Deletions cut 4 bases from V and 1 base from J, with 14 bases between. The CDR3 DNA reads as TGTGCCAGCAGCCAAGATTTGGGAGGGAACACTGAAGCTTTCTTT. The encoded protein is CASSQDLGGNTEAFF.

The J gene is TRBJ1-1, the V gene TRBV21-1; the DNA was not used to check the table's D call, TRBD1. TRBV21-1 is termed a pseudogene. This CDR3 comprises 16 residues. Here the CDR3 reads CASSKAGARGNTEAFF. CDR3 coding DNA: TGTGCCAGCAGCAAAGCGGGGGCACGGGGGAACACTGAAGCTTTCTTT.

This clone appeared a few times. This sequence joins TRBV7-3 and TRBJ1-1; TRBD1 aligns across 7 bases. CDR1 and CDR2 (germline): SGHTA, FQGTGA. CDR3 size: 14 residues. V lost 4 bases and J lost 0; bases outside the gene matches: 2. The CDR3 DNA reads as TGTGCCAGCAGCTCCCAGGGGGTGAACACTGAAGCTTTCTTT. This codes for CASSSQGVNTEAFF.

CDR3 sequence: CASSYSERAIYQHF. CDR3 nucleotides: TGTGCCAGCAGTTACTCTGAGCGGGCCATCTACCAGCATTTT. The chain is built from TRBV6-5 and TRBJ1-5; no definite D call. The ends were cut back, 0 bases at V and 12 bases at J, with 15 bases in the middle. The CDR3 contains 14 residues. CDR1 and CDR2 (germline): MNHEY, SVGAGI.

This chain joins TRBV27 and TRBJ2-2; D is unresolved. The CDR3 spans 14 residues. Germline V lookup: CDR1 MNHEY, CDR2 SMNVEV (reference sequence). V gave up 2 bases and J gave up 13 bases, with 17 bases separating them. CDR3 sequence: CASSLIGRSLGLFF. CDR3 bases: TGTGCCAGCAGTTTAATAGGGCGATCCCTGGGGCTGTTTTTT.

This clone was counted a single time. V gene TRBV6-1 combines with J gene TRBJ1-2; 10 bases align to TRBD1. With 1 base clipped from V and 9 bases from J, the junction kept 8 bases outside the gene matches. Germline lookup yields CDR1 MNHNS and CDR2 SASEGT. The CDR3 is 15 residues long. CDR3 nucleotides: TGTGCCAGCAGTGAAGGGGGACAGGGGATAGGTCGCTACACCTTC. Translating it yields CASSEGGQGIGRYTF.

This chain links TRBV4-2 with TRBJ1-2; 10 positions match TRBD1. With 3 bases clipped from V and 4 bases from J, the junction kept 2 bases outside the gene matches. The CDR3 totals 14 residues. Germline assignment: CDR1 LGHNA and CDR2 YNFKEQ. The CDR3 coding sequence is TGTGCCAGCAGCCAGGGACAGGGGAGCTATGGCTACACCTTC. This sequence encodes CASSQGQGSYGYTF.

The chain joins TRBV5-4 to TRBJ1-1; TRBD1 might be the D (5 bases). Trimming took off 2 bases at V and 5 bases at J, with 16 bases between the two ends. CDR1 is SGHNT and CDR2 is YYREEE in the germline V gene (reference sequence). This CDR3 region has 15 residues. CDR3 residues: CASSFGGPKGTEAFF. CDR3 in DNA: TGTGCCAGCAGCTTCGGTGGACCTAAGGGGACTGAAGCTTTCTTT.

This chain uses TRBV11-2 with TRBJ1-4; TRBD1 matches 7 bases. CDR1 is SGHAT, CDR2 FQNNGV, per germline. The V segment lost 5 bases and the J segment 0 bases; nucleotides outside the gene matches: 6. The CDR3 is 16 amino acids. The CDR3 sequence is CASSHGTDSTNEKLFF. CDR3 nucleotides: TGTGCCAGCAGCCACGGGACAGACTCAACTAATGAAAAACTGTTTTTT.

J is TRBJ2-7 and V is TRBV28, with 10 bases aligning to TRBD2. V trimming: 7 bases; J trimming: 2 bases; junction bases outside the gene matches: 5. CDR1 and CDR2 (germline): MDHEN, SYDVKM. This CDR3 contains 14 residues. The CDR3 DNA follows: TGTGCCAGCATCCATAGCGGGAGGCCCTACGAGCAGTACTTC. Translated, it gives CASIHSGRPYEQYF.